The rows below give T cell receptor beta chains drawn from one sample of a study of blood T cell repertoires in COVID-19. Sequencing used immunoSEQ multiplex PCR; TCRdb keeps in-frame clones, though not all of them. The sample has 250,000 to 300,000 clones, about 88% seen once. Specimen: peripheral blood. Receptors originate from a woman aged 55-75 years with COVID-19, enrolled during active disease. CDR3s include the opening cysteine and the closing phenylalanine or tryptophan. D genes are given only for firm matches. Clone size, where shown, is once, few, many, or a class for clones that have expanded.

clone size,D gene,V gene,J gene,CDR3 protein,CDR3 DNA
NA,TRBD1,TRBV20-1,TRBJ2-5,CSAHTGGTQYF,TGCAGTGCGCATACAGGGGGGACCCAGTACTTC
few,NA,TRBV20-1,TRBJ2-7,CSARQGYEQYF,TGCAGTGCTAGACAGGGGTACGAGCAGTACTTC
NA,TRBD2,TRBV5-5,TRBJ2-3,CASSMGLVTDTQYF,TGTGCCAGCAGCATGGGACTAGTCACAGATACGCAGTATTTT
once,TRBD2,TRBV5-1,TRBJ2-7,CASSPPRGGPGEQYF,TGCGCCAGCAGCCCCCCCCGCGGGGGGCCTGGCGAGCAGTACTTC
NA,NA,TRBV2,TRBJ2-7,CASSYRDEQYF,TGTGCCAGCAGCTACAGGGACGAGCAGTACTTC
NA,NA,TRBV5-1,TRBJ2-3,CASSLGGVFTDTQYF,TGCGCCAGCAGCTTAGGGGGAGTTTTCACAGATACGCAGTATTTT
NA,TRBD1,TRBV28,TRBJ1-4,CASSSSGQGGSSGKLFF,TGTGCCAGCAGTTCCTCCGGACAGGGGGGCTCGTCCGGAAAACTGTTTTTT
NA,NA,TRBV24-1,TRBJ2-7,CATSDGGSLYEQYF,TGTGCCACCAGTGATGGAGGGTCTCTCTACGAGCAGTACTTC
NA,NA,TRBV27,TRBJ1-1,CASSRNTEAFF,TGTGCCAGCAGTCGTAACACTGAAGCTTTCTTT
NA,NA,TRBV5-1,TRBJ2-1,CASSFGMRGEQFF,TGCGCCAGCAGCTTCGGGATGAGAGGTGAGCAGTTCTTC
NA,TRBD2,TRBV7-2,TRBJ2-2,CASSRRTSGRNTGELFF,TGTGCCAGCAGCCGGCGGACTAGCGGAAGAAACACCGGGGAGCTGTTTTTT
NA,TRBD2,TRBV5-1,TRBJ2-1,CASSLLTSGRSSGQFF,TGCGCCAGCAGCTTACTAACTAGCGGGAGGAGTTCGGGGCAGTTCTTC
NA,NA,TRBV24-1,TRBJ1-2,CATSAIQGRGGYTF,TGTGCCACCAGTGCCATCCAGGGGCGTGGTGGCTACACCTTC
NA,NA,TRBV5-4,TRBJ1-6,CASSLYGAGQSPLHF,TGTGCCAGCAGCTTGTATGGTGCCGGACAGTCACCCCTCCACTTT
NA,NA,TRBV7-2,TRBJ2-1,CASSFRGSSYNEQFF,TGTGCCAGCAGTTTCCGGGGGAGCTCCTACAATGAGCAGTTCTTC
NA,TRBD1,TRBV6-5,TRBJ2-7,CASTGTANTYEQYF,TGTGCCAGCACCGGGACAGCAAATACCTACGAGCAGTACTTC
NA,TRBD1,TRBV19,TRBJ1-1,CASSMGQLNTEAFF,TGTGCCAGTAGTATGGGACAGTTGAACACTGAAGCTTTCTTT
NA,TRBD1,TRBV6-6,TRBJ2-7,CASNHGTAYEQYF,TGTGCCAGCAATCACGGGACAGCCTACGAGCAGTACTTC
NA,NA,TRBV4-1,TRBJ2-7,CASSQLGTLGRNEQYF,TGCGCCAGCAGCCAGCTCGGGACACTCGGAAGGAACGAGCAGTACTTC
NA,NA,TRBV5-6,TRBJ1-1,CASSPDRLNTEAFF,TGTGCCAGCAGCCCGGACAGACTGAACACTGAAGCTTTCTTT
NA,TRBD2,TRBV7-2,TRBJ2-3,CASSQGLAHTDTQYF,TGTGCCAGCAGCCAAGGACTAGCGCACACAGATACGCAGTATTTT
NA,NA,TRBV3-1/TRBV3-2,TRBJ1-3,CASSQVGGIGNTIYF,TGTGCCAGCAGCCAGGTAGGGGGTATTGGAAACACCATATATTTT
NA,NA,TRBV12-3/TRBV12-4,TRBJ1-3,CASSLYAGNTIYF,TGTGCCAGCAGTCTATATGCAGGAAACACCATATATTTT
NA,TRBD1,TRBV5-6,TRBJ1-2,CASSLPGQGPIKNYGYTF,TGTGCCAGCAGCTTGCCTGGACAGGGGCCGATCAAAAACTATGGCTACACCTTC
NA,TRBD1,TRBV25-1,TRBJ2-1,CASSQQGAYNEQFF,TGTGCCAGCAGCCAACAGGGGGCCTACAATGAGCAGTTCTTC